This T cell receptor (beta chain) was retrieved from a study of CD8+CD57+ T cells in acquired aplastic anemia (dated by TCRdb to the late 2010s). Study-level background: A mean of about 3.2 ug of DNA, ranging from roughly 0.2 to 30 ug, was extracted from sorted CD4+ and CD8+ cells. Findings and caveats that apply to the study as a whole: Although roughly 30 CD8+ CDR3 sequences were shared by patients and controls, these sequences appeared highly expressed in patients and within the immunodominant clones of patients. Between patients and healthy controls, no significant difference in CD8+ Simpson's diversity was found (P=0.060).

In this study, sorted CD4+ and CD8+ T cells from the blood of healthy subjects and of severe aplastic anemia patients had their TCR repertoires deep-sequenced. Ficoll-Paque density gradient centrifugation was used to isolate peripheral blood mononuclear cells. Before DNA extraction, CD4+ and CD8+ T cells were sorted with FACS or magnetic beads. From the cysteine through the phenylalanine, the CDR3 covers 12 amino acids. Just the 36-base CDR3 DNA is kept, in frame starting at base 1. Relative to germline, V is 7 bases shorter and J is 5 bases shorter, with 14 bases between their ends. As encoded in the germline V gene, CDR1 is SQVTM while CDR2 is ANQGSEA. TCR beta VDJ combination and CDR3 sequence profiling used genomic DNA as the template. TCR repertoire sequencing was run on an Illumina HiSeq 2000. Concerning the study's data processing: TRBV/TRBJ rearrangement plots, CDR3 size and DJ length profiles, and Simpson's diversity index were used to evaluate the repertoires. The most abundant DNA sequence in the deep sequencing data was defined as the immunodominant clone. CDR3 amino acid sequences were checked for sharing between subjects and were compared against published repertoires and the VDJdb database. The public reads were quality trimmed at Q25 with fastp and then assembled into clones with MiXCR by TCRdb, keeping productive beta chains. Each record represents a unique CDR3 protein, reported with the most common genes and DNA among its rows. The V and J calls were determined by TCRdb, not by the authors. This sample has about 270,000 distinct CDR3 sequences in its table, and around 60% of those were observed once. The ten most abundant clones make up 7.5% to 9% of the sample.

This clonotype has ten or more counts. Its antigen specificity is not known. The sample holds no much larger clone one base away, and base qualities are not on file. The rearrangement combines TRBV29-1 with TRBJ2-5, and the D gene may be TRBD1, 5 bases matching. The receptor was derived from a human donor with severe aplastic anemia or a healthy control (not recorded which). Sequenced: sorted CD4+, CD8+, or CD8+CD57+ T cells (not recorded which) from PBMCs. The nucleotide sequence is given as TGCAGCGCCCTGGCAGGGTCGGAGACCCAGTACTTC. Its translation reads: CSALAGSETQYF. Where the CDR3 stops, the reference TRBV29-1 and TRBJ2-5 genes take over; the full variable domain is SAVISQKPSRDICQRGTSLTIQCQVDSQVTMMFWYRQQPGQSLTLIATANQGSEATYESGFVIDKFPISRPNLTFSTLTVSNMSPEDSSIYLCSALAGSETQYFGPGTRLLVL.